These 9 T cell receptor beta chains were all obtained from the same sample, sequenced in a study of identical twins. TCRdb redid the calling of the 5' RACE reads with MiXCR, one entry per CDR3 protein. Counted here are some 590,000 distinct CDR3 sequences, 9.6% occurring once; the ten biggest clones make up roughly 3%. These sequences were also reported in another study, on yellow fever vaccine responses in identical twins.

Sequencing was done on a sample of PBMCs. These receptors were obtained from a woman aged 18-29 years in good health.

This clonotype turned up a few times. The chain uses TRBV27 and TRBJ2-3, with 7 nucleotides matching TRBD1. V was pared by 1 base and J by 4 bases, with 8 bases of the junction left unmatched. Germline values: CDR1 MNHEY, CDR2 SMNVEV (reference sequence). This CDR3 spans 16 amino acids. CDR3 in amino acids: CASSLYGGQAPDTQYF. DNA for the CDR3: TGTGCCAGCAGTTTATATGGAGGACAGGCGCCAGATACGCAGTATTTT.

This clonotype was counted only a few times. The chain has TRBV11-2 and TRBJ2-5; the match to TRBD2 covers 11 bases. The CDR3 loop spans 16 amino acids. CDR1 and CDR2 (germline): SGHAT, FQNNGV. The V and J ends lost 4 bases and 3 bases, in that order; junction bases with no gene match: 7. CDR3 in amino acids: CASSSISTSGKETQYF. CDR3 DNA: TGTGCCAGCAGCTCAATATCGACTAGCGGGAAAGAGACCCAGTACTTC.

This clonotype was recorded at least ten times. The V gene is TRBV20-1, the J gene TRBJ2-2; D may be TRBD1 or TRBD2 (5 bases each). V lost 6 bases and J lost 8, with 16 bases in between. The CDR3 is made up of 13 amino acids. In germline, CDR1 is DFQATT, CDR2 SNEGSKA (reference sequence). CDR3 sequence (DNA): TGCAGTGCCACCGGGGCTGGAGGAGGGGAGCTGTTTTTT. It codes for CSATGAGGGELFF.

This clonotype was detected only a few times. The chain has TRBV7-8 and TRBJ1-1; 9 bases map to TRBD1. The trim removed 0 bases at V and 0 bases at J, leaving 5 bases unmatched. This CDR3 region has 17 residues. The V gene's germline CDR1 is SGHVS and CDR2 FQNEAQ. The CDR3 DNA reads TGTGCCAGCAGCTTAGCTGGGACAGGGACCCTGAACACTGAAGCTTTCTTT. It specifies CASSLAGTGTLNTEAFF.

Ten or more counts support this clonotype. This chain joins TRBV3-1 and TRBJ2-1, with TRBD2 as a possible D gene (5 bases). V shed 6 bases and J shed 8 bases, with 11 bases lying between them. Per germline, CDR1 LGHDT and CDR2 YNNKEL (reference sequence). The CDR3 totals 12 residues. The CDR3 region is CASSKLGDEQFF. The CDR3 DNA is TGTGCCAGCAGTAAACTCGGGGATGAGCAGTTCTTC.

This clonotype has a handful of counts. The chain joins TRBV9 to TRBJ1-2; 7 positions match TRBD1. J was trimmed by 1 base and V by 6 bases; bases with no gene match: 12. This CDR3 is built from 16 residues. CDR1 SGDLS and CDR2 YYNGEE come from the germline V gene. DNA for the CDR3: TGTGCCAGCACCCCATCGGGACAGCAATTTAACTATGGCTACACCTTC. This encodes CASTPSGQQFNYGYTF.

V is TRBV7-9 and J is TRBJ2-7; D is uncertain. V lost 4 bases to trimming and J lost 3 bases, with 7 bases between them. The CDR3 runs 12 residues. CDR1 and CDR2 from the germline V gene are SEHNR and FQNEAQ (reference sequence). The CDR3: CASSYDFYEQYF. The CDR3 nucleotides are TGTGCCAGCAGCTACGACTTCTACGAGCAGTACTTC.

This clonotype showed up many times. This rearrangement joins TRBV15 to TRBJ2-1; 15 bases map to TRBD2. The ends lost 6 bases at V and 7 bases at J; junction bases unmatched: 10. This CDR3 contains 17 residues. The germline V gene has CDR1 LNHNV and CDR2 YYDKDF (reference sequence). The DNA for the CDR3 is TGTGCCACCAGACTCTTTGCAGGGACTAGCGGGGGGAATGAGCAGTTCTTC. Its translation: CATRLFAGTSGGNEQFF. Variable domain in full (rest from reference TRBV15 and TRBJ2-1): DAMVIQNPRYQVTQFGKPVTLSCSQTLNHNVMYWYQQKSSQAPKLLFHYYDKDFNNEADTPDNFQSRRPNTSFCFLDIRSPGLGDTAMYLCATRLFAGTSGGNEQFFGPGTRLTVL.

V gene TRBV12-3 or TRBV12-4 combines with J gene TRBJ2-1, with unresolved D. The V gene lost 5 bases and the J gene lost 15 bases, with 17 bases spanning the gap. The CDR3 is made up of 12 amino acids. The DNA of the CDR3 is TGTGCCAGCAGTCTGGATCCCCCGGATTGGTTCTTC. It translates to CASSLDPPDWFF.